The rows below give T cell receptor beta chains drawn from one sample of a study of CD8 T cells in Susac syndrome. TCRdb ran MiXCR on the immunoSEQ multiplex PCR reads and lists one entry per CDR3 protein. The data hold 160,000 or so distinct CDR3 sequences, with roughly 95% observed a single time. Sequencing input: CD8+ T cells from PBMCs. The receptors derive from a human donor with multiple sclerosis. CDR3s include the opening cysteine and the closing phenylalanine or tryptophan. The D gene is left open where the match is weak.

TRBD1 TRBV2 CASSESPGGSTDTQYF
TRBD1 TRBV29-1 CSATGGDGYGYTF
- TRBV29-1 CSVQEGSSYEQYF
- TRBV7-2 CASSLGVPYSGPLHF
- TRBV19 CASSEWQGLNQPQHF
- TRBV2 CASSEEVTQETQYF
- TRBV4-1 CASSQDPGARSNQPQHF
- TRBV14 CASSQGPNRGLNEQFF
TRBD1 TRBV20-1 CSARVPGTGDGYTF
- TRBV20-1 CSASTGHSNQPQHF
- TRBV29-1 CSVELRGPSYEQYF
- TRBV4-1 CASSQVLLGAQPQHF
- TRBV30 CAHSTTWASGSDGYTF
- TRBV11-3 CASSLDSTGHQEQYF
- TRBV30 CAWSLITNEQFF
- TRBV15 CATSYRADNEQFF
TRBD1 TRBV30 CAWSYLGTGDYGYTF